This T cell receptor (beta chain) originates from a study of OX40 agonist ivuxolimab in advanced cancers. Overall study context: With a range of roughly 23 to 79, age averaged roughly 61 years, and more than 75% were male.

Clones were sequenced by immunoSEQ multiplex PCR, and TCRdb holds only the in-frame ones, with some missing. The table has more than 90,000 clones, roughly 80% seen once. Germline CDR1 is SQVTM and CDR2 is ANQGSEA. The CDR3 is made up of 15 amino acids. The V segment lost 2 bases and the J segment 6 bases; nucleotides outside the gene matches: 7. A remark on this clone: Other nucleotide sequences from this sample produce the same CDR3.

This TCR was sampled from an adult with an advanced solid tumor such as melanoma, head and neck, liver or kidney cancer. Specimen: CD4+ or CD8+ T cells sorted from blood, collected in a trial of the OX40 agonist ivuxolimab. V and J are TRBV29-1 and TRBJ2-3, with 11 nucleotides matching TRBD2. The CDR3 here is CSVELPGLAVDTQYF. The CDR3 nucleotides read TGCAGCGTTGAACTTCCGGGACTAGCGGTGGATACGCAGTATTTT.